This T cell receptor (beta chain) stems from a study of CD8+CD57+ T cells in acquired aplastic anemia. Individuals selected for sequencing had exhibited CD8+CD57+ cell expansion on flow cytometry. The study profiled TCR beta VDJ and CDR3 using genomic DNA as template. Each CDR3 protein gets one entry after TCRdb re-called the reads with MiXCR. The sample has approximately 58,000 distinct CDR3 sequences; approximately 52% are singletons. In germline, CDR1 is MGHDK, CDR2 SYGVNS. The trim removed 7 bases at V and 4 bases at J, leaving 10 bases unmatched. This CDR3 spans 15 amino acids. Sequencing was carried out using sorted CD4+, CD8+, or CD8+CD57+ T cells (not recorded which) from PBMCs. The sequence came from a human donor with aplastic anemia. The chain is built from TRBV25-1 and TRBJ1-1; TRBD1 matches at 9 bases. CDR3 nucleotide sequence: TGTGCCAGCACCTCGGGACAGGGTATGGTCACTGAAGCTTTCTTT. This encodes CASTSGQGMVTEAFF.